This note documents a single TCR beta chain sequence. Its antigen remains unidentified. Method: immunoSEQ multiplex PCR; TCRdb's copy keeps in-frame clones and lacks some. The table has 85,000 to 100,000 clones, roughly 93% seen once. The data stem from a study of T cell responses to AZD1222 COVID-19 vaccine. Findings and caveats of the study: In a largely white British group with more females than males, clonal diversity was possibly underestimated.

This CDR3 comprises 13 residues. Germline V lookup: CDR1 ENHRY, CDR2 SYGVKD. V trimming: 10 bases; J trimming: 7 bases; junction bases outside the gene matches: 9. The rearrangement uses TRBV10-3 and TRBJ1-5; TRBD1 agrees at 8 bases. The clonotype originates from an adult in good health. The sample here was peripheral blood, taken on day 0 of AZD1222 vaccination. CDR3 protein: CASKGQGSQPQHF. CDR3 in DNA: TGTGCCAGTAAAGGACAGGGTAGCCAGCCCCAGCATTTT.